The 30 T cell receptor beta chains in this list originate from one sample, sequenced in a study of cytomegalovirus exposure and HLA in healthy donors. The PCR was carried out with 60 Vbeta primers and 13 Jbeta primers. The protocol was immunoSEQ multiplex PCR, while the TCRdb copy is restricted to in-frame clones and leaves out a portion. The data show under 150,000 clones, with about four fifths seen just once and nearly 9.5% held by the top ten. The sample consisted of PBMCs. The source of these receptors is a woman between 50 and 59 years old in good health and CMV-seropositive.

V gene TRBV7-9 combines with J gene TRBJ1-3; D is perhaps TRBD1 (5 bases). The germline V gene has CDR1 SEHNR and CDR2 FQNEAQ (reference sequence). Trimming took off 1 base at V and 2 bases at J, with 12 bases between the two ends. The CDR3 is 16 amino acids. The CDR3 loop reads CASSLERRATGNTIYF. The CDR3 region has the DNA TGTGCCAGCAGCTTAGAACGCAGGGCCACTGGAAACACCATATATTTT. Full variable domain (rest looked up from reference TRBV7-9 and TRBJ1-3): DTGVSQNPRHKITKRGQNVTFRCDPISEHNRLYWYRQTLGQGPEFLTYFQNEAQLEKSRLLSDRFSAERPKGSFSTLEIQRTEQGDSAMYLCASSLERRATGNTIYFGEGSWLTVV.

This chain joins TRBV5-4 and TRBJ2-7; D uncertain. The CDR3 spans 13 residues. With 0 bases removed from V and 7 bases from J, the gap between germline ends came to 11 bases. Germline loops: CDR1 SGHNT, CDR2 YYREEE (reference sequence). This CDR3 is CASSLDRVREQYF. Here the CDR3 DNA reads TGTGCCAGCAGCTTGGATCGGGTGCGTGAGCAGTACTTC.

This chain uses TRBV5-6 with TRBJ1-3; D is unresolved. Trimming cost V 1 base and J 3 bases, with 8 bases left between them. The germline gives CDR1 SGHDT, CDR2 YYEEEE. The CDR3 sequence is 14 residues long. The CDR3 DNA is TGTGCCAGCAGCTTGTGGGAGGTTGGAAACACCATATATTTT. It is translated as CASSLWEVGNTIYF. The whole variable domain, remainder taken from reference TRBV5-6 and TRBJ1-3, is DAGVTQSPTHLIKTRGQQVTLRCSPKSGHDTVSWYQQALGQGPQFIFQYYEEEERQRGNFPDRFSGHQFPNYSSELNVNALLLGDSALYLCASSLWEVGNTIYFGEGSWLTVV.

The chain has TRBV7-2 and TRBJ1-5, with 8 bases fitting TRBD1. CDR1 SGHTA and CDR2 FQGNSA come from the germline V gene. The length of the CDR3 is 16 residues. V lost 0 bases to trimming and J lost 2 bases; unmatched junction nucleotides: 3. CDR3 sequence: CASSLATGDGNQPQHF. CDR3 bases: TGTGCCAGCAGCTTAGCGACAGGGGACGGCAATCAGCCCCAGCATTTT. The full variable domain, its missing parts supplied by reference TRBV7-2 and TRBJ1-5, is GAGVSQSPSNKVTEKGKDVELRCDPISGHTALYWYRQSLGQGLEFLIYFQGNSAPDKSGLPSDRFSAERTGGSVSTLTIQRTQQEDSAVYLCASSLATGDGNQPQHFGDGTRLSIL.

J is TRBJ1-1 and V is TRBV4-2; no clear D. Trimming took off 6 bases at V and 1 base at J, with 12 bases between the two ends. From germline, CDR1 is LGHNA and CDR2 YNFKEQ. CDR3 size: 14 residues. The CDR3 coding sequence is TGTGCCAGCAGTCGGGGTTTAGCGAACACTGAAGCTTTCTTT. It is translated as CASSRGLANTEAFF.

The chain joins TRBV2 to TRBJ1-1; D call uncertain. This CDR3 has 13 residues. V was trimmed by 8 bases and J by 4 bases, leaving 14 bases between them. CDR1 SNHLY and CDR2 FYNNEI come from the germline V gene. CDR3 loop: CASSSMKSTEAFF. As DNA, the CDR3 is TGTGCCAGCTCCTCGATGAAGAGCACTGAAGCTTTCTTT.

The CDR3 DNA follows: TGTGCCAGTAGCCCTCCCTTGGGGGCACCGAATCAGCCCCAGCATTTT. Protein product: CASSPPLGAPNQPQHF. The V and J genes are TRBV19 and TRBJ1-5; weak D call: TRBD1 (6 bases). The V and J ends lost 6 bases and 4 bases respectively, with 19 bases between them. CDR1 is LNHDA, CDR2 SQIVND, per germline (reference sequence). CDR3 size: 16 residues.

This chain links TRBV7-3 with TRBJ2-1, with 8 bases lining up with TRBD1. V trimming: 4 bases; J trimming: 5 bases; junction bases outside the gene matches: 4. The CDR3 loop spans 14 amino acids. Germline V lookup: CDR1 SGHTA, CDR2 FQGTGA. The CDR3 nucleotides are TGTGCCAGCAGCTCTGACAGGGGCGACAATGAGCAGTTCTTC. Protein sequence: CASSSDRGDNEQFF.

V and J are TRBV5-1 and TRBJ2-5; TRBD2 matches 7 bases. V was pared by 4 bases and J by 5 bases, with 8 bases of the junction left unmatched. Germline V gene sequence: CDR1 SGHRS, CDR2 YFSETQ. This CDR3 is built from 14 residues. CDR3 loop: CASSTQTSSETQYF. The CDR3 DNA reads TGCGCCAGCAGCACCCAGACTAGCAGCGAGACCCAGTACTTC. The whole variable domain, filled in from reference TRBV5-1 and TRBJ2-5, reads KAGVTQTPRYLIKTRGQQVTLSCSPISGHRSVSWYQQTPGQGLQFLFEYFSETQRNKGNFPGRFSGRQFSNSRSEMNVSTLELGDSALYLCASSTQTSSETQYFGPGTRLLVL.

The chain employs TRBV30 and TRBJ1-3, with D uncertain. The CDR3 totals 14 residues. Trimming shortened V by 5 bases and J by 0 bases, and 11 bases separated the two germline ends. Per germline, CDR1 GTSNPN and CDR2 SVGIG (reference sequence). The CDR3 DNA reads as TGTGCCTGGGGGAGGGAATACTCTGGAAACACCATATATTTT. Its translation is CAWGREYSGNTIYF.

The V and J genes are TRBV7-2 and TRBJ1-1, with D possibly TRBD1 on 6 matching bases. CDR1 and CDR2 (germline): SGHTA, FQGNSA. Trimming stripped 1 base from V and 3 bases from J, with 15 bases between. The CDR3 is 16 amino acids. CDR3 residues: CASSLDSGGAYTEAFF. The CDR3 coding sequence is TGTGCCAGCAGCTTAGATTCGGGGGGCGCTTACACTGAAGCTTTCTTT.

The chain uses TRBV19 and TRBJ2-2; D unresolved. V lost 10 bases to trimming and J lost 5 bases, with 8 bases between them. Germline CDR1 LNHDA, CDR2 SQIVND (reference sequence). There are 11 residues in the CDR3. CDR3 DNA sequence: TGTGCCACCTCGAGGACCGGGGAGCTGTTTTTT. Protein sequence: CATSRTGELFF.

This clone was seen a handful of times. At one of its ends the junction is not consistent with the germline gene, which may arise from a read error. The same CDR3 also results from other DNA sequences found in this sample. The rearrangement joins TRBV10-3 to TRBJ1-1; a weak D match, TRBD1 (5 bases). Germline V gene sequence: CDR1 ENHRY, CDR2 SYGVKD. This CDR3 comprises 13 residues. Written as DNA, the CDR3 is TGTGCCATCAGAGGACAACAGAACACTGAAGCCTTCTTT. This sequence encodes CAIRGQQNTEAFF.

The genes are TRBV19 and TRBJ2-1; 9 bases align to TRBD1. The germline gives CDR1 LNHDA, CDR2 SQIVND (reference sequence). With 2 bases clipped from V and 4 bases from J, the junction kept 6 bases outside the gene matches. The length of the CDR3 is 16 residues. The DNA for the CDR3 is TGTGCCAGTAGTATATCTCCCGGGACAGGGTACAATGAGCAGTTCTTC. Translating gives CASSISPGTGYNEQFF.

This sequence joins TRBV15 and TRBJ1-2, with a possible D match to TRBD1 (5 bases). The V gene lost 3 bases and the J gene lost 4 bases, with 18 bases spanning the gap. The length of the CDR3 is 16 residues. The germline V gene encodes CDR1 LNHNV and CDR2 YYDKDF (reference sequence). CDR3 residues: CATSSHRTGGLYGYTF. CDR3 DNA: TGTGCCACCAGCAGTCACAGGACGGGGGGACTCTATGGCTACACCTTC.

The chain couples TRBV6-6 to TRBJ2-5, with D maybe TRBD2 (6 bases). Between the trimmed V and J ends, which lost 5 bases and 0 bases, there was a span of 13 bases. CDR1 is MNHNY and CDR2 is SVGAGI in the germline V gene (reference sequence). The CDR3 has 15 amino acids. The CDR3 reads CASSDPREYQETQYF. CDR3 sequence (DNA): TGTGCCAGCAGTGATCCCCGGGAGTACCAAGAGACCCAGTACTTC.

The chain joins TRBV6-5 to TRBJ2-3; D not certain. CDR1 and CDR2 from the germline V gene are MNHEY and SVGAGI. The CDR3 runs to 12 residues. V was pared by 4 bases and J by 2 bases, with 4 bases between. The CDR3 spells CASSLNTDTQYF. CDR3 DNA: TGTGCCAGCAGTTTAAACACAGATACGCAGTATTTT.

CDR3: CASSLERLNEQYF. CDR3 nucleotides: TGTGCCAGCAGCTTAGAGAGGCTCAACGAGCAGTACTTC. The V gene is TRBV7-6, the J gene TRBJ2-7; unclear D gene. Germline CDR1 and CDR2: SGHVS and FNYEAQ. Trimming removed 1 base from V and 5 bases from J, with 9 bases in between. The length of the CDR3 is 13 residues. Full variable domain (missing parts from reference TRBV7-6 and TRBJ2-7): GAGVSQSPRYKVTKRGQDVALRCDPISGHVSLYWYRQALGQGPEFLTYFNYEAQQDKSGLPNDRFSAERPEGSISTLTIQRTEQRDSAMYRCASSLERLNEQYFGPGTRLTVT.

The CDR3 protein is CASSLQGTDTQYF. The CDR3 DNA follows: TGTGCCAGCAGCCTACAGGGTACAGATACGCAGTATTTT. The chain joins TRBV9 to TRBJ2-3; weak D call: TRBD1 (6 bases). V shed 4 bases and J shed 3 bases, with 9 bases lying between them. This CDR3 is built from 13 residues. Germline lookup yields CDR1 SGDLS and CDR2 YYNGEE. Full variable domain (remainder filled in from reference TRBV9 and TRBJ2-3): DSGVTQTPKHLITATGQRVTLRCSPRSGDLSVYWYQQSLDQGLQFLIQYYNGEERAKGNILERFSAQQFPDLHSELNLSSLELGDSALYFCASSLQGTDTQYFGPGTRLTVL.

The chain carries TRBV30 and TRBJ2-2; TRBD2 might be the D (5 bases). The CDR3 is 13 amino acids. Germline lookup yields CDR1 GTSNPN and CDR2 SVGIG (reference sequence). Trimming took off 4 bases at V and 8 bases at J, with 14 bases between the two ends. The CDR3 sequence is CAWTAGTGGELFF. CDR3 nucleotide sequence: TGTGCCTGGACCGCAGGAACGGGGGGGGAGCTGTTTTTT. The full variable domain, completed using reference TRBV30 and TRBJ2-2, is SQTIHQWPATLVQPVGSPLSLECTVEGTSNPNLYWYRQAAGRGLQLLFYSVGIGQISSEVPQNLSASRPQDRQFILSSKKLLLSDSGFYLCAWTAGTGGELFFGEGSRLTVL.

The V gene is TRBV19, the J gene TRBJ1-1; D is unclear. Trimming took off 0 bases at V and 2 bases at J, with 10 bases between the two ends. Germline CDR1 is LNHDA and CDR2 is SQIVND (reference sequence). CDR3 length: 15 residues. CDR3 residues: CASSIDRMANTEAFF. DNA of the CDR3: TGTGCCAGTAGTATAGATCGTATGGCTAACACTGAAGCTTTCTTT.

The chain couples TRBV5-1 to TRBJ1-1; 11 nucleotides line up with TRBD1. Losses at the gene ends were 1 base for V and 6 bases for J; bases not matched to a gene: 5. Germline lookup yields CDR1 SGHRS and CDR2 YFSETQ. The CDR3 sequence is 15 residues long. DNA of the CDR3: TGCGCCAGCAGCTTGTCCGGGGACAGGGGGGCTGAAGCTTTCTTT. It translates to CASSLSGDRGAEAFF.

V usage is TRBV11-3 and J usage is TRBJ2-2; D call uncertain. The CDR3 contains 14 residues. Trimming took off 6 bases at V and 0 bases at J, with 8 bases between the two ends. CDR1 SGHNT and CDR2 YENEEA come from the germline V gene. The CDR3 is CASSFLSNTGELFF. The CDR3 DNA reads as TGTGCCAGCAGTTTTCTCTCGAACACCGGGGAGCTGTTTTTT.

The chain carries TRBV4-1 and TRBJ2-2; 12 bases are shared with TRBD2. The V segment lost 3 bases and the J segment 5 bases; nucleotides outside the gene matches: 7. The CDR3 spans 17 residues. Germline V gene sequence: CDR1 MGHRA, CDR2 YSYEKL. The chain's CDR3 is CASSHFGGTSGTGELFF. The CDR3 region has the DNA TGCGCCAGCAGCCACTTCGGGGGGACTAGCGGGACCGGGGAGCTGTTTTTT.

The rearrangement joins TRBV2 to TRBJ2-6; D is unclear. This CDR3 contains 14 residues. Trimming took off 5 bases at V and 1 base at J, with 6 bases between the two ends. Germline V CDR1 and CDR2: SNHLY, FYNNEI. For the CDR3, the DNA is TGTGCCAGCAGTCTGGAGTCTGGGGCCAACGTCCTGACTTTC. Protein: CASSLESGANVLTF.

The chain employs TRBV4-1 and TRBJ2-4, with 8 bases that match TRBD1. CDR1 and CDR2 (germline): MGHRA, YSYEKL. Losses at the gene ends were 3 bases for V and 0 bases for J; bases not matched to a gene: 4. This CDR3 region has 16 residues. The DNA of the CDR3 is TGCGCCAGCAGCCACGGACAGGGTCTAGCCAAAAACATTCAGTACTTC. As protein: CASSHGQGLAKNIQYF.

The CDR3 sequence is CASSEEGDQPQHF. CDR3 DNA: TGTGCCAGCAGTGAAGAAGGGGATCAGCCCCAGCATTTT. This chain links TRBV6-1 with TRBJ1-5; maybe TRBD1 (5 bases). V was cut by 1 base and J by 5 bases, with 6 bases left in between. The germline V gene encodes CDR1 MNHNS and CDR2 SASEGT. The CDR3 covers 13 residues.

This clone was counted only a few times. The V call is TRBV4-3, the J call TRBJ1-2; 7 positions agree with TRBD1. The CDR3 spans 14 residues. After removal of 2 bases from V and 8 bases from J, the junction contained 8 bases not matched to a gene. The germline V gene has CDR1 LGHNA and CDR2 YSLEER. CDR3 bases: TGCGCCAGCAGCCAAAACCGGGACAGAAAAGGCTACACCTTC. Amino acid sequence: CASSQNRDRKGYTF.

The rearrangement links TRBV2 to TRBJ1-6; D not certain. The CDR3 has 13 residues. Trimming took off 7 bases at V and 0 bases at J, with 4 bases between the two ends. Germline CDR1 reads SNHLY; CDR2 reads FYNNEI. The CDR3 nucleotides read TGTGCCAGCACCAGCTCCTATAATTCACCCCTCCACTTT. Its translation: CASTSSYNSPLHF.

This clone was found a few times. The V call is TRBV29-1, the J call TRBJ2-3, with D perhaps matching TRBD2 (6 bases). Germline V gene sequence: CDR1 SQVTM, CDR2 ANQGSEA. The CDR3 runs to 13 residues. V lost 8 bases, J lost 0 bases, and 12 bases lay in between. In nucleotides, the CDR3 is TGCAGCCTCGACCGGGGGAGCACAGATACGCAGTATTTT. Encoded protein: CSLDRGSTDTQYF.